A selection of T cell receptor beta chains follows, all from one sample in a study of cytomegalovirus exposure and HLA in healthy donors. Clones were read by immunoSEQ multiplex PCR, and TCRdb kept only the in-frame ones, dropping some. Of 150,000 to 200,000 clones in the sample, over 85% were seen once. The source material was PBMCs. The receptors stem from a man in his late teens or twenties in good health and CMV-seropositive. The CDR3 runs from the conserved cysteine through the conserved F or W. D genes are given only for firm matches. Expanded clones are given a class, and other clones once, few, many or no size at all.

abundance: NA
v_gene: TRBV25-1
j_gene: TRBJ2-3
d_gene: TRBD1
CDR3aa: CASSKGQGIGTDTQYF
CDR3nt: TGTGCCAGCAGTAAGGGACAGGGGATTGGCACAGATACGCAGTATTTT

abundance: few
v_gene: TRBV5-6
j_gene: TRBJ1-1
d_gene: TRBD1
CDR3aa: CASSTGQASEAFF
CDR3nt: TGTGCCAGCAGCACCGGACAGGCTAGCGAAGCTTTCTTT

abundance: NA
v_gene: TRBV11-2
j_gene: TRBJ2-5
d_gene: TRBD1
CDR3aa: CASSLPRDRGKETQYF
CDR3nt: TGTGCCAGCAGCTTACCCCGGGACAGGGGCAAAGAGACCCAGTACTTC

abundance: NA
v_gene: TRBV10-3
j_gene: TRBJ1-1
d_gene: NA
CDR3aa: CAISESQGRVTEAFF
CDR3nt: TGTGCCATCAGTGAGTCGCAGGGAAGGGTCACTGAAGCTTTCTTT

abundance: NA
v_gene: TRBV19
j_gene: TRBJ1-3
d_gene: NA
CDR3aa: CASSIRAGQAGNTIYF
CDR3nt: TGTGCCAGTAGTATTCGGGCAGGGCAAGCTGGAAACACCATATATTTT

abundance: NA
v_gene: TRBV13
j_gene: TRBJ2-7
d_gene: NA
CDR3aa: CASILSCVYEQYF
CDR3nt: TGTGCCAGCATACTCTCCTGCGTTTACGAGCAGTACTTC

abundance: NA
v_gene: TRBV7-8
j_gene: TRBJ2-5
d_gene: NA
CDR3aa: CASSLALGLETQYF
CDR3nt: TGTGCCAGCAGCTTAGCGCTCGGGTTAGAGACCCAGTACTTC

abundance: NA
v_gene: TRBV28
j_gene: TRBJ2-5
d_gene: NA
CDR3aa: CASRTGTQETQYF
CDR3nt: TGTGCCAGCAGAACCGGGACTCAAGAGACCCAGTACTTC

abundance: NA
v_gene: TRBV2
j_gene: TRBJ1-5
d_gene: TRBD1
CDR3aa: CASRGDRGSNQPQHF
CDR3nt: TGTGCCAGCAGGGGGGACAGGGGGAGCAATCAGCCCCAGCATTTT

abundance: NA
v_gene: TRBV6-1
j_gene: TRBJ2-5
d_gene: TRBD2
CDR3aa: CASSVHPNSGSWQETQYF
CDR3nt: TGTGCCAGCAGTGTCCACCCAAATAGCGGGAGTTGGCAAGAGACCCAGTACTTC

abundance: NA
v_gene: TRBV11-2
j_gene: TRBJ2-7
d_gene: NA
CDR3aa: CASSAGTFYEQYF
CDR3nt: TGTGCCAGCAGCGCCGGGACTTTTTACGAGCAGTACTTC

abundance: NA
v_gene: TRBV9
j_gene: TRBJ1-2
d_gene: NA
CDR3aa: CASSVEQNYGYTF
CDR3nt: TGTGCCAGCAGCGTAGAACAGAACTATGGCTACACCTTC

abundance: NA
v_gene: TRBV6-5
j_gene: TRBJ2-7
d_gene: TRBD1
CDR3aa: CASIPRDRPYEQYF
CDR3nt: TGTGCCAGCATCCCCCGGGACAGGCCCTACGAGCAGTACTTC